These T cell receptor beta chains were read from a single sample in a study of OX40 agonist ivuxolimab in advanced cancers. Only in-frame clones appear in the TCRdb table, and some are missing; sequencing was by immunoSEQ multiplex PCR. The sample lists approximately 74,000 clones, more than 80% occurring once. The sequencing here drew on CD4+ or CD8+ T cells sorted from blood, taken in a trial of the OX40 agonist ivuxolimab. The source of these receptors is an adult with an advanced solid tumor such as melanoma, head and neck, liver or kidney cancer. The CDR3 runs from the conserved cysteine through the conserved F or W. A D gene is named only where the DNA matches it firmly. The size field is filled for only some rows; it gives once, few, many or a size class.

TRBJ2-5	NA	TRBV7-3	NA	CASSSAGGETQYF	TGTGCCAGCAGCTCGGCCGGAGGAGAGACCCAGTACTTC
TRBJ1-5	NA	TRBV28	NA	CASSPSGQPQHF	TGTGCCAGCAGTCCCTCTGGTCAGCCCCAGCATTTT
TRBJ1-1	NA	TRBV6-6	NA	CASSFAGVTEAFF	TGTGCCAGCAGTTTCGCAGGGGTCACTGAAGCTTTCTTT
TRBJ1-2	NA	TRBV19	NA	CASSGTVYGYTF	TGTGCCAGTAGCGGGACCGTCTATGGCTACACCTTC
TRBJ2-7	NA	TRBV5-1	NA	CASKPLQGPYEQYF	TGCGCCAGCAAACCCTTGCAGGGGCCCTACGAGCAGTACTTC
TRBJ2-7	NA	TRBV4-1	TRBD2	CASSQVLAGRLGEQYF	TGCGCCAGCAGCCAAGTGCTAGCGGGACGTCTGGGGGAGCAGTACTTC
TRBJ2-3	NA	TRBV4-3	NA	CASSQRVTGGADTQYF	TGCGCCAGCAGCCAAAGGGTCACGGGGGGCGCAGATACGCAGTATTTT
TRBJ1-2	NA	TRBV28	NA	CASSLQKGNGYTF	TGTGCCAGCAGTTTACAAAAGGGGAATGGCTACACCTTC
TRBJ2-6	NA	TRBV7-6	TRBD1	CASSRDSGFSGANVLTF	TGTGCCAGCAGCCGGGACAGCGGTTTCTCTGGGGCCAACGTCCTGACTTTC
TRBJ2-5	NA	TRBV7-9	NA	CASSLEVVRARETQYF	TGTGCCAGCAGCTTAGAGGTTGTCAGGGCTCGGGAGACCCAGTACTTC
TRBJ2-1	NA	TRBV18	NA	CASRDRGRSSYNEQFF	TGTGCCAGCCGGGACCGGGGACGTAGCTCCTACAATGAGCAGTTCTTC
TRBJ2-5	NA	TRBV7-7	TRBD2	CASSSAPGGQETQYF	TGTGCTAGCAGCTCCGCTCCGGGGGGCCAAGAGACCCAGTACTTC
TRBJ1-4	NA	TRBV28	NA	CASRDTAEKLFF	TGTGCCAGCCGGGACACGGCTGAAAAACTGTTTTTT
TRBJ2-1	NA	TRBV18	TRBD1	CASSPRQGASYNEQFF	TGTGCCAGCTCACCTAGACAGGGGGCCTCCTACAATGAGCAGTTCTTC
TRBJ2-7	NA	TRBV28	NA	CASSLFHSEQYF	TGTGCCAGCAGTTTATTCCACAGCGAGCAGTACTTC
TRBJ2-7	NA	TRBV6-6	TRBD2	CASSRGLAGAGEQYF	TGTGCCAGCAGTAGAGGACTAGCGGGAGCCGGTGAGCAGTACTTC
TRBJ2-3	NA	TRBV6-5	TRBD2	CASSYTSGRVDTQYF	TGTGCCAGCAGTTACACTAGCGGGAGGGTAGATACGCAGTATTTT
TRBJ2-3	NA	TRBV27	NA	CASSLSGTSTDTQYF	TGTGCCAGCAGCCTTAGCGGAACTAGCACAGATACGCAGTATTTT
TRBJ1-2	NA	TRBV28	TRBD1	CASSLEGQSYYGYTF	TGTGCCAGCAGTTTAGAGGGACAGTCTTACTATGGCTACACCTTC
TRBJ1-2	NA	TRBV18	NA	CASSPTKARGGYTF	TGTGCCAGCTCCCCCACTAAGGCACGAGGCGGCTACACCTTC
TRBJ2-7	NA	TRBV12-1	NA	CASIPSGVSYEQYF	TGTGCCAGCATCCCTAGCGGGGTCTCCTACGAGCAGTACTTC
TRBJ2-4	NA	TRBV5-6	NA	CASSLVGWVKNIQYF	TGTGCCAGCAGCTTGGTGGGGTGGGTCAAAAACATTCAGTACTTC
TRBJ2-1	NA	TRBV5-4	NA	CASSPLVVGYNEQFF	TGTGCCAGCAGCCCACTAGTTGTGGGTTACAATGAGCAGTTCTTC
TRBJ2-5	NA	TRBV28	NA	CASSSRQGRVSETQYF	TGTGCCAGCAGTTCTAGACAGGGGAGGGTTAGTGAGACCCAGTACTTC
TRBJ2-2	NA	TRBV7-3	NA	CASSLNREGTGELFF	TGTGCCAGCAGCTTAAACAGGGAAGGCACCGGGGAGCTGTTTTTT
TRBJ1-6	NA	TRBV18	NA	CASSTGTDWALHF	TGTGCCAGCTCAACGGGGACGGATTGGGCCCTCCACTTT
TRBJ2-5	NA	TRBV7-3	NA	CASSLVPGYQETQYF	TGTGCCAGCAGCTTAGTCCCGGGGTACCAAGAGACCCAGTACTTC
TRBJ2-7	NA	TRBV30	NA	CAWKRGRGSSYEQYF	TGTGCCTGGAAAAGGGGTAGGGGGAGCTCCTACGAGCAGTACTTC
TRBJ2-3	NA	TRBV7-8	NA	CASSPRIEGTDTQYF	TGTGCCAGCAGCCCAAGAATAGAGGGCACAGATACGCAGTATTTT
TRBJ2-3	NA	TRBV6-6	NA	CASSYSIDTQYF	TGTGCCAGCAGTTACTCCATAGATACGCAGTATTTT
TRBJ2-6	NA	TRBV9	TRBD2	CASRRELAGGAGANVLTF	TGTGCCAGCAGGAGGGAACTAGCGGGAGGTGCTGGGGCCAACGTCCTGACTTTC
TRBJ2-7	NA	TRBV6-6	TRBD1	CASSTDRGVNYEQYF	TGTGCCAGCAGTACGGACAGGGGCGTTAACTACGAGCAGTACTTC
TRBJ1-4	NA	TRBV30	NA	CAWSVGPTNEKLFF	TGTGCCTGGAGTGTGGGCCCGACTAATGAAAAACTGTTTTTT
TRBJ2-7	NA	TRBV29-1	NA	CSVEVAHEQYF	TGCAGCGTTGAAGTAGCTCACGAGCAGTACTTC
TRBJ2-3	NA	TRBV27	NA	CASGGRGTDTQYF	TGTGCCAGTGGGGGGCGCGGCACAGATACGCAGTATTTT
TRBJ2-3	NA	TRBV19	NA	CASNGGGRGDTQYF	TGTGCCAGTAATGGTGGAGGTCGTGGAGATACGCAGTATTTT
TRBJ1-1	NA	TRBV5-6	TRBD1	CASSLEGGGFMNTEAFF	TGTGCCAGCAGCTTGGAAGGGGGCGGTTTCATGAACACTGAAGCTTTCTTT
TRBJ1-1	NA	TRBV5-4	TRBD1	CASSLARDRVAFF	TGTGCCAGCAGCTTGGCCCGGGACAGGGTGGCTTTCTTT
TRBJ1-1	NA	TRBV9	NA	CASSVGNRRSEAFF	TGTGCCAGCAGCGTAGGAAACAGGAGGTCTGAAGCTTTCTTT
TRBJ2-7	NA	TRBV5-6	NA	CASSANYEQYF	TGTGCCAGCAGCGCAAACTACGAGCAGTACTTC
TRBJ1-2	NA	TRBV28	NA	CASSRITYGYTF	TGTGCCAGCAGTAGAATTACCTATGGCTACACCTTC
TRBJ2-5	once	TRBV9	TRBD1	CASSLRGLQETQYF	TGTGCCAGCAGCCTAAGGGGGCTGCAAGAGACCCAGTACTTC
TRBJ2-2	once	TRBV7-3	NA	CASSPRVTGELFF	TGTGCCAGCAGCCCTCGAGTAACCGGGGAGCTGTTTTTT